This T cell receptor (beta chain) was obtained from a study of blood T cell repertoires in COVID-19. Background on the study: Samples taken during acute and convalescent COVID-19 were collected in the United States, Italy and Spain. PBMCs, B-cell-depleted T cells, or T cells provided the cDNA or gDNA that made up the material.

Libraries were prepared by immunoSEQ multiplex PCR; TCRdb keeps only in-frame clonotypes and omits some of them. Among more than 85,000 clones, about 75% were seen once, and the ten largest hold just under 20%. Sequencing was performed on peripheral blood. This TCR came from a woman in her seventies with acute or convalescent COVID-19.

CDR3 DNA: TGTGCCAGCTCACTTACCGGGACAGGGGTCCAAAGCTCTGGAAACACCATATATTTT. It translates to CASSLTGTGVQSSGNTIYF. This chain links TRBV18 with TRBJ1-3; 10 bases are a match to TRBD1. Germline V gene lookup returns CDR1 KGHSH and CDR2 LQKENI. This CDR3 is 19 amino acids long. V was clipped by 4 bases and J by 0 bases; unmatched bases: 12.